This TCR beta chain came from a study of shared clonotypes between healthy human individuals. Sequenced by immunoSEQ multiplex PCR; TCRdb stores in-frame clones only, minus some. Among about 600,000 clones listed, 98% were seen once. This CDR3 spans 15 amino acids. Germline CDR1 SGHDN, CDR2 FVKESK. V was pared by 2 bases and J by 0 bases, with 11 bases between. Cells designated naive CD8 were CD45RO-negative and were positively selected for CCR7, with terminally differentiated effector memory CD45RA+ cells excluded. This sequence joins TRBV14 and TRBJ2-7, with D unresolved. The sequenced sample was naive CD8+ T cells sorted from blood. The TCR originated in a man between 25 and 39 years old in good health. In DNA, the CDR3 is TGTGCCAGCAGCCAAAGGGCTCAGAGCTCCTACGAGCAGTACTTC. Translation: CASSQRAQSSYEQYF.